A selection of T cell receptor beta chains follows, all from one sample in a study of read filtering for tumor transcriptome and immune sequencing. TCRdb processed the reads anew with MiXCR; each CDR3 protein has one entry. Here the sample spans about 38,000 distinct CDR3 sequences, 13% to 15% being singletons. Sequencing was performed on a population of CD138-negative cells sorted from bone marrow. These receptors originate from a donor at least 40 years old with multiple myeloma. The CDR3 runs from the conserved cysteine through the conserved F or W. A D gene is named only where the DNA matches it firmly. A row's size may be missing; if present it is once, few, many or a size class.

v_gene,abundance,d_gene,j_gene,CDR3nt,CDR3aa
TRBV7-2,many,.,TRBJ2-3,TGTGCCAGCAGCCTTAGGCGGAGCACAGATACGCAGTATTTT,CASSLRRSTDTQYF
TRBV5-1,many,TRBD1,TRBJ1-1,TGCGCCAGCAGCTTTGGCCAGGACAGGGGGATGGCTGAAGCTTTCTTT,CASSFGQDRGMAEAFF
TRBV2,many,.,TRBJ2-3,TGTGCCAGCAACTACGTGCCAGGGAAGGCAGATACGCAGTATTTT,CASNYVPGKADTQYF
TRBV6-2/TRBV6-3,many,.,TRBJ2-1,TGTGCCAGCAGTTACGGTTTATATGAGCAGTTCTTC,CASSYGLYEQFF
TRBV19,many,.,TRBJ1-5,TGTGCCAGTAGTACCTCCCGCGGCCCCAGTCAGCCCCAGCATTTT,CASSTSRGPSQPQHF
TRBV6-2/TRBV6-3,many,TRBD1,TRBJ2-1,TGTGCCAGCAGTACCCCCGGGACAGGGGGCTCCTACAATGAGCAGTTCTTC,CASSTPGTGGSYNEQFF
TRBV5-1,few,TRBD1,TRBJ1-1,TGCGCCAGCAGCGTCACAGGGGGCGGGATGAACACTGAAGCTTTCTTT,CASSVTGGGMNTEAFF
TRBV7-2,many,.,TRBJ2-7,TGTGCCAGCAGCTTGGGATGGGGGCTAGCGGAAACCTACGAGCAGTACTTC,CASSLGWGLAETYEQYF
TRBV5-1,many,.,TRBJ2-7,TGCGCCAGCAGCTTGGGGTACGTGCAGTACTTC,CASSLGYVQYF
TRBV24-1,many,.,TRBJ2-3,TGTGCCACCAGGAGCAGATCCACAGATACGCAGTATTTT,CATRSRSTDTQYF
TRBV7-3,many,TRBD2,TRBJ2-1,TGTGCTAGCAGCCCACGCGGGGGTTCTAATGAGCAGTTCTTC,CASSPRGGSNEQFF
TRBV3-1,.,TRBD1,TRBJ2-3,TGTGCCAGCAGCCATTGGACAGGGAAAGATACGCAGTATTTT,CASSHWTGKDTQYF
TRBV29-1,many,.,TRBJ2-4,TGCAGCGTTGGGGGGGCGAGAGACATTCAGTACTTC,CSVGGARDIQYF
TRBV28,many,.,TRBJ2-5,TGTGCCAGCAACGGGGCGGGACAAGAGACCCAGTACTTC,CASNGAGQETQYF
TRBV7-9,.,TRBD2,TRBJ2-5,TGTGCCAGCAGCTTAGTGGCGGGGGGCCAAGAGACCCAGTACTTC,CASSLVAGGQETQYF
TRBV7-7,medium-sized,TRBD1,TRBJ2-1,TGTGCTAGCAGCACCGGGACAGGGACCCAGTTCTTC,CASSTGTGTQFF
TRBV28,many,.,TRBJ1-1,.,CASTRGVSVRGTEAFF